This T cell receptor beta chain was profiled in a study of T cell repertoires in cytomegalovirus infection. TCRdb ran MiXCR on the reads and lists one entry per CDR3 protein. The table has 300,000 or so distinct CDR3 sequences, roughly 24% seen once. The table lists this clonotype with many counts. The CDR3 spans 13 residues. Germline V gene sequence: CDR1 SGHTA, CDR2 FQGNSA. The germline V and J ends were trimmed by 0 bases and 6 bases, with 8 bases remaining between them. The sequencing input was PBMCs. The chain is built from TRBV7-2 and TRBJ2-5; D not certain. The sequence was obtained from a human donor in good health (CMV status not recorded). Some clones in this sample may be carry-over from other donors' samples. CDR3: CASSLAYSQTQYF. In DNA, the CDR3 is TGTGCCAGCAGCTTAGCCTACAGCCAGACCCAGTACTTC.